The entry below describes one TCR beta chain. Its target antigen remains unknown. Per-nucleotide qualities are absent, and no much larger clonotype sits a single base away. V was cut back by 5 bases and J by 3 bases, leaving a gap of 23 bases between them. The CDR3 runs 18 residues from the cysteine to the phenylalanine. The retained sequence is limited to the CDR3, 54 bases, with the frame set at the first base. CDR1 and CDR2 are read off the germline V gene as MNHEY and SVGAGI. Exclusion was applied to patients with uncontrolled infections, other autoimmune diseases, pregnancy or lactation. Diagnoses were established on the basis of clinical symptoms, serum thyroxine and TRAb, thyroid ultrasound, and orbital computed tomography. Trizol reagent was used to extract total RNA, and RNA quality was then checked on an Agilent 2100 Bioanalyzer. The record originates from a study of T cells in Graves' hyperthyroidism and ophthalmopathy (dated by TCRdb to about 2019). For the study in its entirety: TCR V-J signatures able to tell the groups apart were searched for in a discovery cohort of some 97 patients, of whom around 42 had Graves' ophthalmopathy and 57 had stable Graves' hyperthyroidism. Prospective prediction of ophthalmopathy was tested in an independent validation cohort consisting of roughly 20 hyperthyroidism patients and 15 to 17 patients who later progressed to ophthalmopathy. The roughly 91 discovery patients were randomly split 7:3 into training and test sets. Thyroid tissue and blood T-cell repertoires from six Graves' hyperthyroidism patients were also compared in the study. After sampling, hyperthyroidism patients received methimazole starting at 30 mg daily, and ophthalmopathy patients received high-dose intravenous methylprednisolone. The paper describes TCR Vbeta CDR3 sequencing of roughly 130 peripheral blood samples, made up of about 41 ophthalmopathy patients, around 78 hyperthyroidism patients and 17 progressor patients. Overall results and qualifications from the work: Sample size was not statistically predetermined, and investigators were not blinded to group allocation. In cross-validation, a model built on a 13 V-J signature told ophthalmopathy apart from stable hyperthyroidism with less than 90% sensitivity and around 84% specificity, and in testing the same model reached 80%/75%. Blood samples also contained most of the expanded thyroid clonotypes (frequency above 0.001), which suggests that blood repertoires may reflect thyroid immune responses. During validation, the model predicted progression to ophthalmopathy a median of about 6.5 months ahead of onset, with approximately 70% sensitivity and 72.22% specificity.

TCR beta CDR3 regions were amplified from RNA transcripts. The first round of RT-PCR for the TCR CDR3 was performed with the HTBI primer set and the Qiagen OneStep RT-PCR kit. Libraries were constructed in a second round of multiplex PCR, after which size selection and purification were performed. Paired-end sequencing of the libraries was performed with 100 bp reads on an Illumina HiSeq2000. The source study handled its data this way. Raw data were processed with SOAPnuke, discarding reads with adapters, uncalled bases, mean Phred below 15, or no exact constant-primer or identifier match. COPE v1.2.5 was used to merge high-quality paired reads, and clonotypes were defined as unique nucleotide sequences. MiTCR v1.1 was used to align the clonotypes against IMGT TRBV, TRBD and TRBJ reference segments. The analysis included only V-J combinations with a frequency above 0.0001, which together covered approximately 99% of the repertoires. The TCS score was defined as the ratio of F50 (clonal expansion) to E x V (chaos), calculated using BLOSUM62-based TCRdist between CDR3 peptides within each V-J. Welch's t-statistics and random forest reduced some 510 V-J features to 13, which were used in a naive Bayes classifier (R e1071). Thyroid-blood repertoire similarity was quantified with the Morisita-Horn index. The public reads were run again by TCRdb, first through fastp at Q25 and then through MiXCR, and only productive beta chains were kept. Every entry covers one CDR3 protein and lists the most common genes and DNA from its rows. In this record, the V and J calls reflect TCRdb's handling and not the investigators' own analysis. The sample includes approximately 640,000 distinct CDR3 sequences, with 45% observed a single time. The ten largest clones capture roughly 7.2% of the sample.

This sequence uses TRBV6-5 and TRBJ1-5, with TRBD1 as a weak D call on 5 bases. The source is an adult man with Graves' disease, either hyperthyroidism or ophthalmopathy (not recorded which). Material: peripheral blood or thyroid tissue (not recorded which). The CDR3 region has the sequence CASSESRLGRTFNQPQHF. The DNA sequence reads TGTGCCAGCAGTGAATCCAGGTTGGGACGGACTTTCAATCAGCCCCAGCATTTT.